The 9 T cell receptor beta chains below all came from one sample that was sequenced in a study of radiotherapy plus CTLA-4 blockade in lung cancer. TCRdb's copy holds only in-frame clones and misses some; the assay was immunoSEQ multiplex PCR. The sample lists approximately 95,000 clones, approximately 78% seen once, with approximately 3.7% in the top ten. The sequencing here drew on peripheral blood, taken from a patient treated with radiotherapy plus ipilimumab. Receptors originate from a human donor with non-small cell lung cancer who had a partial response to radiotherapy plus ipilimumab.

The chain carries TRBV28 and TRBJ2-1, with TRBD2 identical over 12 bases. The CDR3 is made up of 13 amino acids. Germline V gene sequence: CDR1 MDHEN, CDR2 SYDVKM. Trimming at V came to 10 bases and at J to 7 bases, leaving 5 bases not matched to a gene. CDR3 residues: CATRLAGANEQFF. In DNA, the CDR3 is TGTGCCACGCGACTAGCGGGAGCAAATGAGCAGTTCTTC.

The chain has TRBV28 and TRBJ2-1; 9 bases match TRBD1. Germline values: CDR1 MDHEN, CDR2 SYDVKM. Trimming took 5 bases from V and 6 from J; bases not matched to a gene: 8. The CDR3 consists of 15 residues. The CDR3 DNA is TGTGCCAGCAGTCGTCCCGGGACAGGGACCAATGAGCAGTTCTTC. Amino acids: CASSRPGTGTNEQFF.

The V and J genes are TRBV7-9 and TRBJ2-7; 12 nucleotides align to TRBD1. Germline CDR1 is SEHNR and CDR2 is FQNEAQ (reference sequence). The CDR3 is 15 residues long. J gave up 5 bases and V 4 bases, and 6 bases lay outside the gene matches. CDR3 region: CASSSGTGGSDEQYF. The DNA of the CDR3 is TGTGCCAGCAGCTCCGGGACAGGGGGCTCGGACGAGCAGTACTTC.

The rearrangement links TRBV19 to TRBJ2-7, with D possibly matching TRBD2 (6 bases). Germline V CDR1 and CDR2: LNHDA, SQIVND (reference sequence). Trimming removed 3 bases from V and 9 bases from J, with 9 bases in between. The CDR3 consists of 11 residues. The DNA of the CDR3 is TGTGCCAGTAGTATTGCGGGAAGGCAGTACTTC. This gives the protein CASSIAGRQYF. The variable domain in full, completed from reference TRBV19 and TRBJ2-7, reads DGGITQSPKYLFRKEGQNVTLSCEQNLNHDAMYWYRQDPGQGLRLIYYSQIVNDFQKGDIAEGYSVSREKKESFPLTVTSAQKNPTAFYLCASSIAGRQYFGPGTRLTVT.

V is TRBV11-2 and J is TRBJ2-3; TRBD1 matches 7 bases. The CDR3 sequence is 14 residues long. Germline loops: CDR1 SGHAT, CDR2 FQNNGV. Losses at the gene ends were 6 bases for V and 1 base for J; bases not matched to a gene: 4. The CDR3 loop reads CASSTQGGTDTQYF. CDR3 in DNA: TGTGCCAGCAGTACTCAGGGGGGCACAGATACGCAGTATTTT.

Only a few counts were recorded for this clone. The genes are TRBV6-1 and TRBJ1-1; D remains unclear. This CDR3 is 16 amino acids long. Germline CDR1 MNHNS, CDR2 SASEGT. V was trimmed by 2 bases and J by 5 bases, leaving 18 bases between them. CDR3 in DNA: TGTGCCAGCAGTGAAATTGTGGGCCAAGGGAGAACTGAAGCTTTCTTT. This encodes CASSEIVGQGRTEAFF.

The chain employs TRBV18 and TRBJ2-1; 9 bases are a match to TRBD2. The CDR3 runs to 16 residues. After removal of 4 bases from V and 10 bases from J, the junction contained 14 bases not matched to a gene. The germline V gene has CDR1 KGHSH and CDR2 LQKENI. Here the CDR3 reads CASSLQKGIAGAEQFF. The CDR3 nucleotides are TGTGCCAGCTCACTACAAAAGGGAATAGCGGGAGCCGAGCAGTTCTTC.

V is TRBV7-9 and J is TRBJ1-5; 8 nucleotides line up with TRBD1. Trimming at V came to 4 bases and at J to 2 bases, leaving 10 bases not matched to a gene. The CDR3 has 17 amino acids. Germline V gives CDR1 SEHNR, CDR2 FQNEAQ (reference sequence). CDR3 residues: CASSSWTGSGGNQPQHF. The CDR3 coding sequence is TGTGCCAGCAGCTCCTGGACAGGGAGTGGTGGCAATCAGCCCCAGCATTTT.

The chain is built from TRBV9 and TRBJ2-7; 7 positions match TRBD1. CDR3 length equals 16 residues. CDR1 and CDR2 from the germline V gene are SGDLS and YYNGEE. J was trimmed by 2 bases and V by 3 bases; bases with no gene match: 11. The CDR3 reads CASSATSTGIAYEQYF. Written as DNA, the CDR3 is TGTGCCAGCAGCGCCACTTCGACAGGGATTGCCTACGAGCAGTACTTC.